The 17 T cell receptor beta chains listed next were all sequenced from one sample in a study of cytomegalovirus exposure and HLA in healthy donors. The study ran its PCR with 60 Vbeta and 13 Jbeta primers. Assay used: immunoSEQ multiplex PCR; TCRdb lists only in-frame clones, some missing. The sample yields approximately 170,000 clones, approximately 84% seen once. The sample taken for sequencing was PBMCs. All receptors come from a woman between 45 and 60 years old in good health and CMV-seropositive.

CDR3 nucleotide sequence: TGTGCCAGCGGACAGGGCATTAGCGAGCAGTTCTTC. Amino acids: CASGQGISEQFF. The chain employs TRBV2 and TRBJ2-1, with TRBD1 matching over 8 bases. J was trimmed by 10 bases and V by 8 bases; bases with no gene match: 7. CDR1 and CDR2 (germline): SNHLY, FYNNEI. The CDR3 spans 12 residues.

J is TRBJ2-5 and V is TRBV5-4; D uncertain. In germline, CDR1 is SGHNT, CDR2 YYREEE (reference sequence). The CDR3 sequence is 11 residues long. Trimming took 3 bases from V and 4 from J, leaving 4 bases between them. The CDR3 DNA sequence: TGTGCCAGCAGCTCACTAGAGACCCAGTACTTC. Translated, it gives CASSSLETQYF.

The chain carries TRBV30 and TRBJ1-6; D might be TRBD1 (5 bases). CDR3 length: 16 amino acids. V lost 4 bases and J lost 0, with 13 bases in between. The germline V gene has CDR1 GTSNPN and CDR2 SVGIG (reference sequence). For the CDR3, the DNA is TGTGCCTGGAAGACCAGGGATCTCTCCTATAATTCACCCCTCCACTTT. Encoded protein: CAWKTRDLSYNSPLHF.

The rearrangement uses TRBV9 and TRBJ2-1; D uncertain. The CDR3 totals 14 residues. The V end lost 2 bases, the J end lost 4 bases, and 10 bases lay between the germline ends. Per the germline V gene, CDR1 is SGDLS and CDR2 is YYNGEE. The CDR3 reads CASSVAALYNEQFF. The CDR3 DNA is TGTGCCAGCAGCGTGGCGGCCTTGTACAATGAGCAGTTCTTC.

This clone appeared a few times. The chain joins TRBV5-1 to TRBJ1-1; no reliable D call. Trimming cost V 3 bases and J 5 bases, with 11 bases left between them. CDR1 and CDR2 from the germline V gene are SGHRS and YFSETQ. The CDR3 length is 13 residues. CDR3 region: CASSWEMGTEAFF. The CDR3 DNA reads TGCGCCAGCAGCTGGGAGATGGGGACTGAAGCTTTCTTT.

The chain is built from TRBV15 and TRBJ2-3; tentative D call: TRBD2 (6 bases). V lost 0 bases and J 1 base, leaving 11 bases between the germline ends. In germline, CDR1 is LNHNV, CDR2 YYDKDF (reference sequence). The CDR3 totals 16 residues. The CDR3 DNA sequence: TGTGCCACCAGCAGAGATGGAGGGATGGGCACAGATACGCAGTATTTT. It codes for CATSRDGGMGTDTQYF.

This clone was detected only a few times. The rearrangement links TRBV7-8 to TRBJ1-1; tentatively, D is TRBD1 (6 bases). Germline V gene data show CDR1 as SGHVS and CDR2 as FQNEAQ. The V end was cut by 3 bases, the J end by 1 base, with 15 bases between. This CDR3 has 16 residues. This CDR3 reads CASSLRPGQSNTEAFF. CDR3 bases: TGTGCCAGCAGCTTGCGACCGGGACAATCGAACACTGAAGCTTTCTTT.

The chain is built from TRBV27 and TRBJ2-6; the D is unclear. The CDR3 extends over 20 amino acids. Looked up from germline, CDR1 is MNHEY and CDR2 is SMNVEV (reference sequence). The V end lost 6 bases, the J end lost 0 bases, and 24 bases lay between the germline ends. The CDR3 loop is CASSLTLPGLRVSGANVLTF. Here the CDR3 DNA reads TGTGCCAGCAGCCTTACCCTACCAGGCCTAAGAGTCTCTGGGGCCAACGTCCTGACTTTC.

V is TRBV6-6 and J is TRBJ2-5; 12 bases line up with TRBD2. Per the germline V gene, CDR1 is MNHNY and CDR2 is SVGAGI (reference sequence). V gave up 5 bases and J gave up 5 bases; unmatched junction bases: 3. This CDR3 is 14 amino acids long. Here the CDR3 DNA reads TGTGCCAGCAGTCATCTAGCGGGGGGGGAGACCCAGTACTTC. It specifies CASSHLAGGETQYF.

This clone showed up just once. This chain joins TRBV4-3 and TRBJ1-4; D gene unclear. There are 14 residues in the CDR3. V lost 0 bases, J lost 4 bases, and 6 bases lay in between. Germline assignment: CDR1 LGHNA and CDR2 YSLEER. CDR3 sequence: CASSQDIRNEKLFF. The DNA for the CDR3 is TGCGCCAGCAGCCAAGATATTCGTAATGAAAAACTGTTTTTT.

The chain has TRBV19 and TRBJ1-6, with 7 nucleotides matching TRBD1. J lost 9 bases, V lost 6 bases, and 11 bases had no gene match. The V gene's germline CDR1 is LNHDA and CDR2 SQIVND (reference sequence). The CDR3 has 15 residues. The CDR3 DNA is TGTGCCAGTAGAGCCGAACAGGGGATAATTTCACCCCTCCACTTT. Amino acid sequence: CASRAEQGIISPLHF. The variable domain in full, completed from reference TRBV19 and TRBJ1-6, reads DGGITQSPKYLFRKEGQNVTLSCEQNLNHDAMYWYRQDPGQGLRLIYYSQIVNDFQKGDIAEGYSVSREKKESFPLTVTSAQKNPTAFYLCASRAEQGIISPLHFGNGTRLTVT.

The V call is TRBV14, the J call TRBJ2-7, with a possible D match to TRBD2 (5 bases). The CDR3 loop spans 14 amino acids. V was trimmed by 1 base and J by 5 bases, leaving 12 bases between them. Germline V gene sequence: CDR1 SGHDN, CDR2 FVKESK. The CDR3 reads CASSQAGSGNEQYF. The CDR3 DNA is TGTGCCAGCAGCCAAGCCGGGTCCGGGAACGAGCAGTACTTC.

CDR3 region: CASSPPPGLYGYTF. The CDR3 DNA sequence: TGTGCCAGCAGCCCCCCGCCAGGCCTCTATGGCTACACCTTC. The rearrangement uses TRBV5-4 and TRBJ1-2; D not certain. This CDR3 has 14 amino acids. CDR1 is SGHNT and CDR2 is YYREEE in the germline V gene (reference sequence). The ends were cut back, 4 bases at V and 4 bases at J, with 14 bases in the middle. Using reference TRBV5-4 and TRBJ1-2 for the parts outside the CDR3, the full variable domain is ETGVTQSPTHLIKTRGQQVTLRCSSQSGHNTVSWYQQALGQGPQFIFQYYREEENGRGNFPPRFSGLQFPNYSSELNVNALELDDSALYLCASSPPPGLYGYTFGSGTRLTVV.

The rearrangement uses TRBV6-1 and TRBJ2-1; no clear D gene. Trimming took off 8 bases at V and 1 base at J, with 15 bases between the two ends. Per germline, CDR1 MNHNS and CDR2 SASEGT. The CDR3 length is 15 residues. The DNA for the CDR3 is TGTGCCAGCGGAAGGTGGGCTGGGTCCTACAATGAGCAGTTCTTC. Translating it yields CASGRWAGSYNEQFF.

The V gene is TRBV7-2, the J gene TRBJ2-5, with TRBD1 matching over 8 bases. The CDR3 totals 14 residues. The germline gives CDR1 SGHTA, CDR2 FQGNSA. V gave up 5 bases and J gave up 4 bases; unmatched junction bases: 6. CDR3 region: CASSRSQGAETQYF. DNA of the CDR3: TGTGCCAGCAGCCGGAGCCAGGGGGCAGAGACCCAGTACTTC.

The chain joins TRBV7-2 to TRBJ2-5; 16 nucleotides agree with TRBD2. Germline-derived CDR1 and CDR2 are SGHTA and FQGNSA. The CDR3 has 17 residues. Trimming took 6 bases from V and 5 from J; bases not matched to a gene: 9. This CDR3 reads CASRSAPGLAGGETQYF. CDR3 DNA: TGTGCCAGCAGGTCTGCCCCGGGACTAGCGGGAGGGGAGACCCAGTACTTC.

The chain couples TRBV18 to TRBJ1-1; possibly TRBD1 for D (5 bases). Germline assignment: CDR1 KGHSH and CDR2 LQKENI. The CDR3 is made up of 13 amino acids. Trimming left V 3 bases short and J 7 bases short, with 12 bases between. The CDR3 DNA is TGTGCCAGCTCACCTACAGGAGAGAGTGAAGCTTTCTTT. Its translation is CASSPTGESEAFF.